This is a list of T cell receptor beta chains from one sample in a study of blood T cell repertoires in COVID-19. Profiling relied on immunoSEQ multiplex PCR, and the TCRdb table lists in-frame clones only, not all of them. The repertoire includes some 78,000 clones, more than 80% of them detected once, and less than 35% sits in the top ten. Specimen: peripheral blood. The receptors derive from a man aged 50-60 years with active or convalescent COVID-19. Both conserved end residues are part of each CDR3. D genes are given only for firm matches.

v_call	d_call	j_call	cdr3_nt	cdr3_aa
TRBV11-2	TRBD2	TRBJ2-3	TGTGCCAGCAGCCAACGACGCGGGGGGGGCACAGATACGCAGTATTTT	CASSQRRGGGTDTQYF
TRBV28	TRBD2	TRBJ2-5	TGTGCCAGCAGCCCCCCGACAGCGGGGGCACAGACCCAGTACTTC	CASSPPTAGAQTQYF
TRBV29-1	NA	TRBJ1-5	TGCAGCGCCCGATTTAGTCCGAATCAGCCCCAGCATTTT	CSARFSPNQPQHF
TRBV30	NA	TRBJ2-5	TGTGCCTGGAGTGTAGGGGGTAGCTACCAAGAGACCCAGTACTTC	CAWSVGGSYQETQYF
TRBV19	NA	TRBJ1-2	TGTGCCAGTAGTATACCAGAACAGGGATATGGCTACACCTTC	CASSIPEQGYGYTF
TRBV24-1	TRBD1	TRBJ1-5	TGTGCCACCAGGGAGACAGGGGGGGATCAGCCCCAGCATTTT	CATRETGGDQPQHF
TRBV10-1	NA	TRBJ2-7	TGCGCCAGCAGTGAGTCGGCAGCGCCCAACGAGCAGTACTTC	CASSESAAPNEQYF
TRBV5-1	NA	TRBJ2-1	TGCGCCAGCAGGTTTGACAAGGGGTCAAAGTTCTTC	CASRFDKGSKFF
TRBV24-1	NA	TRBJ1-4	TGTGCCACCAGTGATCCCCGGGACACCAGGGAAAAACTGTTTTTT	CATSDPRDTREKLFF
TRBV6-6	TRBD1	TRBJ2-5	TGTGCCAGCAGTTACCCGGGGACAGGGGGAGAGACCCAGTACTTC	CASSYPGTGGETQYF